These 9 T cell receptor beta chains were sequenced from one sample in a study of shared clonotypes between healthy human individuals. Sequencing was performed with immunoSEQ multiplex PCR; in TCRdb, only in-frame clones are kept and a portion is missing. The sample includes about 1.1 million clones, around 78% of them seen just once. What was sequenced was memory CD4+ T cells from PBMCs. Subset denoted: CD45RA-negative fraction. The receptors were gathered from a man aged 18-30 years in good health. Some clones in this sample may be carry-over from other donors' samples.

The chain combines TRBV19 with TRBJ1-5; D call uncertain. The CDR3 sequence is 16 residues long. Trimming cost V 3 bases and J 2 bases, with 14 bases left between them. In germline, CDR1 is LNHDA, CDR2 SQIVND (reference sequence). The CDR3 DNA follows: TGTGCCAGTAGTATTTACTCACCACCCGGCAATCAGCCCCAGCATTTT. It translates to CASSIYSPPGNQPQHF.

Details on this clone: The same CDR3 arises from other DNA sequences in this sample as well. The chain employs TRBV7-3 and TRBJ2-3; TRBD1 matches 8 bases. Germline values: CDR1 SGHTA, CDR2 FQGTGA. This CDR3 is built from 15 residues. The junction had 0 bases not matched to a gene; V was cut back by 0 bases and J by 1 base. In DNA, the CDR3 is TGTGCCAGCAGCTTAACGGGACAGGGCACAGATACGCAGTATTTT. It translates to CASSLTGQGTDTQYF. Full variable domain (remainder filled in from reference TRBV7-3 and TRBJ2-3): GAGVSQTPSNKVTEKGKYVELRCDPISGHTALYWYRQSLGQGPEFLIYFQGTGAADDSGLPNDRFFAVRPEGSVSTLKIQRTERGDSAVYLCASSLTGQGTDTQYFGPGTRLTVL.

The rearrangement links TRBV6-5 to TRBJ1-2, with a tentative D call TRBD1 (5 bases). The CDR3 totals 15 residues. Germline V CDR1 and CDR2: MNHEY, SVGAGI. V lost 4 bases to trimming and J lost 7 bases, with 19 bases between them. CDR3 nucleotides: TGTGCCAGCAGTTCGCTTTCGGACGACGGGGGTGGCTACACCTTC. This translates into CASSSLSDDGGGYTF.

The rearrangement joins TRBV28 to TRBJ1-5; perhaps TRBD1 as D (5 bases). The CDR3 totals 17 residues. With 6 bases removed from V and 1 base from J, the gap between germline ends came to 19 bases. CDR1 is MDHEN, CDR2 SYDVKM, per germline. CDR3 in amino acids: CASRPPTGGGSNQPQHF. In DNA form, the CDR3 reads TGTGCCAGCAGACCACCTACGGGGGGTGGGAGCAATCAGCCCCAGCATTTT.

This clone has only one observation. The chain has TRBV5-6 and TRBJ2-7; possible D gene TRBD2, 5 bases. From germline, CDR1 is SGHDT and CDR2 YYEEEE. CDR3 length: 11 residues. Deletions cut 1 base from V and 13 bases from J, with 12 bases between. This CDR3 reads CASSLPGSCYF. CDR3 nucleotides: TGTGCCAGCAGCTTGCCGGGGTCTTGTTACTTC.

This chain uses TRBV7-8 with TRBJ1-1; the match to TRBD1 covers 10 bases. The CDR3 consists of 17 residues. V lost 1 base to trimming and J lost 0 bases; unmatched junction nucleotides: 5. Germline V lookup: CDR1 SGHVS, CDR2 FQNEAQ. The DNA of the CDR3 is TGTGCCAGCAGCTTAGGCGACAGGGGGCGACTGAACACTGAAGCTTTCTTT. Translating it yields CASSLGDRGRLNTEAFF.

This clone came up a few times. The rearrangement joins TRBV10-2 to TRBJ1-2; TRBD1 might be the D (5 bases). Germline loops: CDR1 WSHSY, CDR2 SAAADI. Trimming removed 3 bases at V and 4 bases at J, with 9 bases between. This CDR3 spans 13 amino acids. This CDR3 reads CASSETGGYGYTF. CDR3 nucleotides: TGCGCCAGCAGTGAAACGGGGGGCTATGGCTACACCTTC.

This clone showed up just once. The chain has TRBV6-1 and TRBJ1-2; no firm D call. Germline V gene data show CDR1 as MNHNS and CDR2 as SASEGT. Trimming stripped 2 bases from V and 0 bases from J, with 10 bases between. The CDR3 loop spans 15 amino acids. For the CDR3, the DNA is TGTGCCAGCAGTGAAACCGACGAAGCTAACTATGGCTACACCTTC. Its protein is CASSETDEANYGYTF.

This clone came up many times. The genes are TRBV7-3 and TRBJ2-3; TRBD2 aligns across 10 bases. The ends lost 3 bases at V and 5 bases at J; junction bases unmatched: 2. The CDR3 consists of 14 residues. Germline CDR1 is SGHTA and CDR2 is FQGTGA. The CDR3 region is CASSLGLAQDTQYF. The CDR3 coding sequence is TGTGCCAGCAGCTTGGGACTAGCGCAAGATACGCAGTATTTT.